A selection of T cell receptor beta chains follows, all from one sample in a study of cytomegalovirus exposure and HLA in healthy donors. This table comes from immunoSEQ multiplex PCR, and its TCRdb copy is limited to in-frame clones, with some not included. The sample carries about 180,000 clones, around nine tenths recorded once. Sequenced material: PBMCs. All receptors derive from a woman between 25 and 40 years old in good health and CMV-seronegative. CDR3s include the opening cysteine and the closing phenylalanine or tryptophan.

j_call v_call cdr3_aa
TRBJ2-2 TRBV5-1 CASSLRNRGGSPGELFF
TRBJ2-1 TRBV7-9 CASSLRLGSYNEQFF
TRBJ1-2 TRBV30 CAWSVGDRGYTF
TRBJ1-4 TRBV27 CATGRGRGRFISDEKLFF
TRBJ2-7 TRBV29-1 CSVDRDGDEQYF
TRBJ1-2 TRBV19 CASSRLTVNYGYTF
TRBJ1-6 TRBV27 CASSFSTTSSYNSPLHF
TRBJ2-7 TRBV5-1 CASSQGQGRFEQYF
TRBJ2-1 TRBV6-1 CASRPGTYEQFF
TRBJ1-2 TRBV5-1 CASSFTPNYGYTF
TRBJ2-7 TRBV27 CASSSRQGGSYEQYF
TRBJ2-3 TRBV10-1 CASTPNPGEGLDTQYF
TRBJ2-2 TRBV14 CASSQDGQGGTGELFF
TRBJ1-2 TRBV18 CASSPGGGDYGYTF
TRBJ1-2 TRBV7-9 CASSPRGYGYTF
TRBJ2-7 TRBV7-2 CASSNSGSYEQYF
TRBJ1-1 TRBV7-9 CASSPEQGRTEAFF
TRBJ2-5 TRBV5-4 CASSFRETQYF
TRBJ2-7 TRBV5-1 CASSAGLGLEQYF
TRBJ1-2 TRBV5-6 CASSPQFAGGYTF
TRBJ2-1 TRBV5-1 CASSLYAGRSSYNEQFF
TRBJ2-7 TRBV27 CASSLVGQRDEQYF
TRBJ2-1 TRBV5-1 CASSLGGNEQFF
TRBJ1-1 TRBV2 CASKDRETHYTEAFF
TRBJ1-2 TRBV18 CASSPSTGTWLNYGYTF
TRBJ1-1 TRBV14 CASSQDLTGSEAFF
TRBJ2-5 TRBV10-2 CASSGAAYQETQYF